A selection of T cell receptor beta chains follows, all from one sample in a study of Ad26.COV2.S vaccination and SARS-CoV-2 variants. The assay was immunoSEQ multiplex PCR, and TCRdb's table has in-frame clones only and misses some. The sample records about 680,000 clones, 80% to 90% being singletons. This specimen was peripheral blood, taken in a trial of Ad26.COV2.S vaccine versus placebo. Every receptor here comes from a person between 18 and 60 years old who received the Ad26.COV2.S COVID-19 vaccine or a placebo. The CDR3 runs from the conserved cysteine through the conserved F or W. Fields, in order: V gene, CDR3 protein.

TRBV29-1 CSVVVSSGDYEQYF
TRBV6-6 CAGRDRSSYNSPLHF
TRBV15 CATSRDPSGNEKLFF
TRBV4-3 CASSLVADRRTGELFF
TRBV5-1 CATGWGGPSEQYF
TRBV2 CASSSGTGEEKLFF
TRBV19 CASNDRGFHQPQHF
TRBV3-1/TRBV3-2 CASSQEGWAYEQYF
TRBV3-1/TRBV3-2 CASSVNPGLAGGQGSTDTQYF
TRBV5-4 CASSTTSGEQFF
TRBV7-2 CASSPEARNSPLHF
TRBV6-5 CASRPRDTGELFF
TRBV6-6 CASSQAGVNSPLHF
TRBV7-3 CASSLLAGVLRTQYF
TRBV7-2 CASSWGPLTTNEKLFF
TRBV24-1 CATSDLKGFSTDTQYF
TRBV5-4 CASSLPGQAYNEQFF